Listed below are T cell receptor beta chains from one sample, sequenced in a study of Tregs in tolerant kidney transplant recipients. The method was immunoSEQ multiplex PCR; TCRdb's version includes in-frame clones alone and lacks a portion of them. The data show 50,000 to 75,000 clones, 70% to 90% seen once. Source: Tregs from blood, taken before the transplant. The receptors were gathered from a human donor who received a combined kidney and bone marrow transplant. Both conserved end residues are part of each CDR3. D genes are given only for firm matches. Clone size is stated in some rows and not others, as once, few, many or a class when expanded.

13 TRBJ1-2 TRBV10-3 - - CAISVGSQSGYTF
16 TRBJ2-2 TRBV12-5 - - CASGLVLGGSTGELFF
13 TRBJ1-2 TRBV19 - - CASSIDQKPGYTF
14 TRBJ1-2 TRBV4-2 once - CASSQVGQFDGYTF
14 TRBJ2-7 TRBV6-5 - TRBD2 CASRGLAGVREQYF
16 TRBJ2-1 TRBV5-5 - - CASSLEGTTAYNEQFF
16 TRBJ2-3 TRBV7-2 - - CASSLLGIGLTDTQYF
11 TRBJ2-3 TRBV5-1 - - CASSLEDTQYF
13 TRBJ1-2 TRBV10-2 - - CASRGPMHPDSTF
13 TRBJ1-1 TRBV10-3 few - CAISGRGDTEAFF
12 TRBJ1-1 TRBV6-6 - - CASSYRGDEAFF
18 TRBJ2-6 TRBV28 - TRBD1 CASSPFGTGGGGANVLTF
13 TRBJ2-3 TRBV10-3 - - CAIRTSGADTQYF
15 TRBJ2-3 TRBV7-2 - TRBD2 CATKGTSGWADTQYF
16 TRBJ2-2 TRBV6-5 - - CASSYMRGVGTGELFF
11 TRBJ2-5 TRBV29-1 - - CSGGFLETQYF
15 TRBJ2-7 TRBV14 - TRBD2 CASRASGGFLYEQYF
15 TRBJ1-5 TRBV19 - TRBD1 CASRDRVFDNQPQHF
12 TRBJ1-1 TRBV10-3 - - CAIAQDGPEAFF
14 TRBJ2-5 TRBV5-4 - - CASSLMGGQETQYF
13 TRBJ1-5 TRBV28 - - CASSLESNQPQHF
16 TRBJ2-6 TRBV19 - TRBD1 CAASGDRASGANVLTF
14 TRBJ2-5 TRBV19 - - CASSTGYTRETQYF
17 TRBJ2-6 TRBV15 - - CATSREDSLTGANVLTF
13 TRBJ2-1 TRBV2 - - CASSGLRGDEQFF
11 TRBJ2-1 TRBV6-6 - - CASSLAGEQFF
18 TRBJ1-2 TRBV5-4 - TRBD1 CASSSPPGQGAVNYGYTF
15 TRBJ2-3 TRBV6-4 - TRBD2 CASSPGRVGTDTQYF
13 TRBJ2-7 TRBV19 - - CASSRLVSYEQYF
13 TRBJ1-5 TRBV19 - - CASSIVNPGPQHF
14 TRBJ1-3 TRBV19 - TRBD1 CASSTGGTGNTIYF
13 TRBJ1-1 TRBV11-3 - - CASSLRSNTEAFF
19 TRBJ2-4 TRBV19 - TRBD1 CASSTRDRGPYLAKNIQYF
15 TRBJ2-2 TRBV2 - - CASSGRVANTGELFF
15 TRBJ2-6 TRBV7-2 few - CASSFGGFGANVLTF
12 TRBJ1-2 TRBV19 once - CASSISRRGYTF
15 TRBJ1-2 TRBV7-9 - - CASSLAPGVSYGYTF
11 TRBJ1-1 TRBV18 - - CASSGGAEAFF
12 TRBJ2-1 TRBV28 - - CASSTQVGRLFF
13 TRBJ2-3 TRBV28 - - CATRAGRTDTQYF
15 TRBJ1-1 TRBV2 once - CASSLTESSNTEAFF
16 TRBJ2-2 TRBV21-1 - - CASSRSGETNTGELFF
13 TRBJ1-2 TRBV27 - TRBD1 CASRDRGGYGYTF
16 TRBJ2-5 TRBV5-4 - - CASSRGLRLLQETQYF
15 TRBJ2-5 TRBV9 - TRBD1 CASSAGQGRSETQYF
13 TRBJ2-3 TRBV29-1 - - CSVVRGRGDTQYF
13 TRBJ2-3 TRBV6-1 - - CASSRTRTDTQYF